This T cell receptor beta chain was captured in a study of cytomegalovirus exposure and HLA in healthy donors. Study-level results: Through in vitro validation, three CMV-associated chains were shown to be specific for CMV antigens.

The J segment lost 7 bases and the V segment lost 1 base, leaving 9 bases of the junction unmatched. CDR1 is SGHVS, CDR2 FNYEAQ, per germline. The CDR3 is 15 residues long. A note on this clone: The antigen is unknown.

Use of 60 Vbeta and 13 Jbeta primers characterized the PCR. Profiled with immunoSEQ multiplex PCR; TCRdb holds only in-frame clones, not every one. The data show approximately 120,000 clones, roughly four fifths seen once. This chain connects TRBV7-6 to TRBJ2-7, with 8 bases aligning to TRBD2. The source material was PBMCs. The receptor's source is a woman aged 35 to 49 in good health and CMV-seropositive. The CDR3 here is CASSLEAGGSREQYF. As DNA, the CDR3 is TGTGCCAGCAGCTTAGAGGCGGGAGGAAGTCGAGAGCAGTACTTC.